Listed below are T cell receptor beta chains from one sample, sequenced in a study of a mutant IDH1 vaccine in newly diagnosed glioma. No antigen has been identified for these receptors. The data were produced by immunoSEQ multiplex PCR, yet TCRdb's version contains in-frame clones alone and is incomplete. The sample lists tens of thousands of clones, 75% to 85% occurring once. The sample in question was PBMCs, obtained from a glioma patient whose treatment included an IDH1 peptide vaccine. Every receptor here comes from a middle-aged man with glioma. The CDR3 runs from the conserved cysteine through the conserved F or W. Each record gives: V gene, clone size, D gene, J gene, CDR3 DNA, CDR3 protein. The D gene is left open where the match is weak. Part of the rows lack a size; the others show once, few, many or a class for expanded clones.

>TRBV7-9|-|TRBD1|TRBJ2-5
TGTGCCACCGACAGGGTTTTGGGAGAGACCCAGTACTTC
CATDRVLGETQYF
>TRBV5-1|-|TRBD1|TRBJ2-3
TGCGCCAGCAGCTTGGAAAACAGGGGAGGCACAGATACGCAGTATTTT
CASSLENRGGTDTQYF
>TRBV29-1|-|TRBD2|TRBJ2-3
TGCAGCGTAACTAGCGGGAGCACAGATACGCAGTATTTT
CSVTSGSTDTQYF
>TRBV7-2|-|-|TRBJ1-5
TGTGCCAGCAGCTACTGGGGCAGGACTTCGCCCCAGCATTTT
CASSYWGRTSPQHF
>TRBV30|-|-|TRBJ2-1
TGTGCCTGGAGGGGGGAGACAAGATACAATGAGCAGTTCTTC
CAWRGETRYNEQFF
>TRBV19|few|-|TRBJ1-5
TGTGCCAGTAGTGCCGGATTGACCGACCCCGTTCAGCCCCAGCATTTT
CASSAGLTDPVQPQHF
>TRBV19|-|TRBD2|TRBJ2-7
TGTGCCAGTAGTATAGGGGGACTAGCGGGAGAATCCTACGAGCAGTACTTC
CASSIGGLAGESYEQYF
>TRBV7-8|-|-|TRBJ2-2
TGTGCCAGCAGCTTAGGGCAGGGTGTCGGGGAGCTGTTTTTT
CASSLGQGVGELFF
>TRBV7-2|many|-|TRBJ1-3
TGTGCCAGCAGCTTAGTGGGACGCCGCTCTGGAAACACCATATATTTT
CASSLVGRRSGNTIYF
>TRBV6-6|few|-|TRBJ1-1
TGTGCCAGCAGTTTCGGGGACTTGAACACTGAAGCTTTCTTT
CASSFGDLNTEAFF
>TRBV5-6|once|-|TRBJ1-1
TGTGCCAGCCGGAACTCCGGGACACCCAAGCCGGCGGGCACTGAAGCTTTCTTT
CASRNSGTPKPAGTEAFF
>TRBV20-1|-|TRBD2|TRBJ2-5
TGCAGTAAAGCGGGAGAAGAGACCCAGTACTTC
CSKAGEETQYF
>TRBV7-8|-|-|TRBJ1-2
TGTGCCAGCAGCCCCGGGACCCAGAACTATGGCTACACCTTC
CASSPGTQNYGYTF
>TRBV4-3|-|TRBD2|TRBJ2-1
TGCGCCAGCAGCCAAACCAGCGGGGGGGAGCAGTTCTTC
CASSQTSGGEQFF
>TRBV4-1|once|TRBD1|TRBJ1-1
TGCGCCAGCAGCCAAGAAGGACAGGGCGGCACTGAAGCTTTCTTT
CASSQEGQGGTEAFF
>TRBV30|-|-|TRBJ1-3
TGTGCCTGGGATCAGAGCTCTGGAAACACCATATATTTT
CAWDQSSGNTIYF
>TRBV25-1|-|-|TRBJ2-3
TGTGCCAGCAGTGAATTCTCTCTAACAGATACGCAGTATTTT
CASSEFSLTDTQYF
>TRBV30|-|TRBD2|TRBJ2-1
TGTGCCTGGAGTGTAGTAACTAGCGGGAGAGGGACCTACAATGAGCAGTTCTTC
CAWSVVTSGRGTYNEQFF
>TRBV6-6|-|-|TRBJ2-7
TGTGCCAGCAGTCCTACAGGGCCTTCCTACGAGCAGTACTTC
CASSPTGPSYEQYF
>TRBV2|-|-|TRBJ1-5
TGTGCCAGCAGTGTAGCCCTTGATAGTCAGCCCCAGCATTTT
CASSVALDSQPQHF
>TRBV29-1|-|-|TRBJ2-5
TGCAGCGCCCCCTTCGGGGTTAGGGAGACCCAGTACTTC
CSAPFGVRETQYF
>TRBV10-2|-|TRBD1|TRBJ1-2
TGCGCCAGCAGTGAGTCCGGGACAGGGCCCATCTATGGCTACACCTTC
CASSESGTGPIYGYTF
>TRBV11-3|-|-|TRBJ2-1
TGTGCCAGCAGCTTAGGGGGGGCCTACAATGAGCAGTTCTTC
CASSLGGAYNEQFF
>TRBV11-1|-|-|TRBJ1-1
TGTGCCAGCCGAGCTGTGGGGGTGGCGAACACTGAAGCTTTCTTT
CASRAVGVANTEAFF
>TRBV5-1|-|-|TRBJ2-1
TGCGCCAGCAGCTTGGCAACCAGAAACAATGAGCAGTTCTTC
CASSLATRNNEQFF
>TRBV5-1|-|-|TRBJ1-2
TGCGCCAGCAGCTTGGGGAACAGGATGAACTCTTTCGGCTACACCTTC
CASSLGNRMNSFGYTF
>TRBV15|-|-|TRBJ2-4
TGTGCCACCAGCAGAGATCAGGCCAGGAAAAACATTCAGTACTTC
CATSRDQARKNIQYF
>TRBV23-1|-|-|TRBJ1-1
TGCGCCAGCAGTCAATCAGCCCGCAGGGGACGGGGTGAAGCTTTCTTT
CASSQSARRGRGEAFF
>TRBV11-2|-|TRBD1|TRBJ2-5
TGTGCCAGCAGCCCGGGCCAAAACAGGGGGCAAGAGACCCAGTACTTC
CASSPGQNRGQETQYF
>TRBV5-1|-|-|TRBJ2-1
TGCGCCAGCAGCTTTAAGGACTACAATGAGCAGTTCTTC
CASSFKDYNEQFF
>TRBV30|-|-|TRBJ1-2
TGTGCCTGGACGGACAGAGACTATGGCTACACCTTC
CAWTDRDYGYTF
>TRBV25-1|-|-|TRBJ2-1
TGTGCCAGCAGGGGGGTAGCGGACAATGAGCAGTTCTTC
CASRGVADNEQFF
>TRBV19|few|-|TRBJ1-5
TGTGCCAGTACGCAAACAGGGTACTCGGATCAGCCCCAGCATTTT
CASTQTGYSDQPQHF
>TRBV6-6|-|-|TRBJ1-5
TGTGCCAGCACCTACTCCGCGGTTGGTAAGCCCCAGCATTTT
CASTYSAVGKPQHF
>TRBV10-3|-|-|TRBJ2-5
TGTGCCACCGAAAACAGCGGTTACCGCCAAGAGACCCAGTACTTC
CATENSGYRQETQYF
>TRBV7-9|-|TRBD2|TRBJ2-1
TGTGCCAGCAGCTTTAGCCTAGCGGGAGGGAATCACAATGAGCAGTTCTTC
CASSFSLAGGNHNEQFF
>TRBV11-2|-|TRBD1|TRBJ2-7
TGTGCCAGCAGCTTAGTACCGACAGGGGGCTACGAGCAGTACTTC
CASSLVPTGGYEQYF
>TRBV14|-|-|TRBJ2-5
TGTGCCAGCAGCCCCTGGAGGTCGCGGGACTTACAAGAGACCCAGTACTTC
CASSPWRSRDLQETQYF
>TRBV6-5|-|-|TRBJ1-3
TGTGCCACCCCCCGAGGAACTGGAAACACCATATATTTT
CATPRGTGNTIYF
>TRBV29-1|-|-|TRBJ2-2
TGCAGCGTTAAAGCGGGACAATTAAACACCGGGGAGCTGTTTTTT
CSVKAGQLNTGELFF